These T cell receptor beta chains were read from a single sample in a study of cytomegalovirus exposure and HLA in healthy donors. Repertoires were generated with immunoSEQ multiplex PCR, while TCRdb's copy carries only in-frame clones and drops some. Found here are 90,000 to 150,000 clones, around nine tenths of them singletons; the top ten hold around 6%. Sequenced material: PBMCs. The origin of the receptors is a woman aged 18-35 years in good health and CMV-seropositive. CDR3s include the opening cysteine and the closing phenylalanine or tryptophan. The D gene is left open where the match is weak. A row's size may be missing; if present it is once, few, many or a size class.

14	TRBV7-3	TRBJ1-1	.	.	CASSLQGGYTEAFF	TGTGCCAGCAGCTTACAAGGGGGATACACTGAAGCTTTCTTT
18	TRBV4-1	TRBJ2-1	.	TRBD2	CASSQERLAGGPGNEQFF	TGCGCCAGCAGCCAAGAGAGGTTAGCGGGGGGGCCGGGAAATGAGCAGTTCTTC
11	TRBV6-6	TRBJ1-1	.	.	CASKKGVGAFF	TGTGCCAGCAAAAAGGGGGTAGGAGCTTTCTTT
15	TRBV5-1	TRBJ1-1	once	TRBD1	CASSLGDSPRTEAFF	TGCGCCAGCAGCTTGGGGGACAGTCCGAGGACTGAAGCTTTCTTT
16	TRBV6-5	TRBJ2-3	.	TRBD2	CASSYGLAGSSDTQYF	TGTGCCAGCAGTTACGGCCTAGCGGGTTCATCAGATACGCAGTATTTT
18	TRBV7-3	TRBJ2-1	once	.	CASSTPREGKSSYNEQFF	TGTGCCAGCAGCACCCCCAGGGAAGGGAAAAGCTCCTACAATGAGCAGTTCTTC
15	TRBV19	TRBJ2-1	.	.	CASSEAGSSYNEQFF	TGTGCCAGTAGTGAGGCCGGGAGCTCCTACAATGAGCAGTTCTTC
16	TRBV9	TRBJ2-1	.	TRBD2	CASSVALLAGDNEQFF	TGTGCCAGCAGCGTAGCTTTACTAGCGGGAGACAATGAGCAGTTCTTC
13	TRBV5-1	TRBJ2-7	.	.	CASSFGLFYEQYF	TGCGCCAGCAGCTTCGGACTATTCTACGAGCAGTACTTC
13	TRBV11-2	TRBJ1-5	.	.	CASSLMSNQPQHF	TGTGCCAGCAGCTTAATGTCTAATCAGCCCCAGCATTTT
18	TRBV15	TRBJ2-3	.	TRBD2	CATSSSLGLAGATDTQYF	TGTGCCACCAGCAGTTCCCTGGGACTAGCGGGGGCCACAGATACGCAGTATTTT
16	TRBV9	TRBJ2-1	.	TRBD2	CASSVASSGTYNEQFF	TGTGCCAGCAGCGTAGCCTCTAGCGGAACCTACAATGAGCAGTTCTTC
16	TRBV5-1	TRBJ1-1	.	.	CASSPWGPSGDTEAFF	TGCGCCAGCAGCCCATGGGGGCCCTCAGGGGACACTGAAGCTTTCTTT
15	TRBV30	TRBJ2-1	.	TRBD2	CAWSVQAGARNEQFF	TGTGCCTGGAGTGTACAAGCGGGAGCGAGGAATGAGCAGTTCTTC
14	TRBV5-1	TRBJ1-1	.	.	CASSLGLMGTEAFF	TGCGCCAGCAGCTTGGGACTCATGGGCACTGAAGCTTTCTTT
13	TRBV25-1	TRBJ1-2	.	TRBD1	CASRRTGGGGYTF	TGTGCCAGCAGGAGGACAGGGGGAGGTGGCTACACCTTC